What follows are 20 T cell receptor beta chains derived from one specimen sequenced in a study of beta chain features in type 1 diabetes. The study reverse transcribed the entire isolated RNA, so it sequenced expressed TCRB transcripts. Clones were sequenced by immunoSEQ multiplex PCR, and TCRdb holds only the in-frame ones, with some missing. In the table there are 620,000 or so clones, about 16% of which are singletons. Sequencing was performed on naive CD4+ T cells from blood. These receptors were obtained from a man younger than 30 in good health.

The J gene is TRBJ2-2, the V gene TRBV7-6; TRBD2 is a possible D gene (6 bases). Germline CDR1 reads SGHVS; CDR2 reads FNYEAQ. This CDR3 spans 15 amino acids. Trimming stripped 6 bases from V and 1 base from J, with 12 bases between. In DNA, the CDR3 is TGTGCCAGCAGTTTCCGGAGGGGGAACACCGGGGAGCTGTTTTTT. Encoded protein: CASSFRRGNTGELFF.

The rearrangement uses TRBV5-1 and TRBJ1-1, with D perhaps TRBD1 (5 bases). The V gene lost 4 bases and the J gene lost 6 bases, with 16 bases spanning the gap. The CDR3 spans 14 residues. CDR1 and CDR2 from the germline V gene are SGHRS and YFSETQ. The CDR3 coding sequence is TGCGCCAGCAGCGAAGCAGGGTGGAGGCCTGAAGCTTTCTTT. As protein: CASSEAGWRPEAFF.

The chain uses TRBV29-1 and TRBJ2-3, with 8 bases identical to TRBD2. V was pared by 3 bases and J by 6 bases, with 8 bases of the junction left unmatched. Looked up from germline, CDR1 is SQVTM and CDR2 is ANQGSEA. This CDR3 region has 14 residues. The CDR3 DNA sequence: TGCAGCGTTGATCAGCGGGAGAGGGTTGATACGCAGTATTTT. Its protein is CSVDQRERVDTQYF.

As for this clone: Compared with germline, one end of the junction differs, possibly owing to a read error. The J gene is TRBJ2-7, the V gene TRBV7-7, with D perhaps TRBD1 (6 bases). The CDR3 consists of 13 residues. Looked up from germline, CDR1 is SSHAT and CDR2 is FNYEAQ (reference sequence). In DNA, the CDR3 is TGTGCTAGCAGCTTAGCAGGGGCTGGCGAGCAGTACTTC. Its translation is CASSLAGAGEQYF.

In its sample, this clone was seen a few times. This rearrangement joins TRBV4-1 to TRBJ2-1; D might be TRBD1 or TRBD2, each matching 5 bases. The germline V and J ends were trimmed by 0 bases and 5 bases, with 11 bases remaining between them. Per germline, CDR1 MGHRA and CDR2 YSYEKL. This CDR3 has 15 residues. CDR3 loop: CASSQEGRFHNEQFF. In DNA, the CDR3 is TGCGCCAGCAGCCAAGAGGGACGGTTCCACAATGAGCAGTTCTTC.

Here the CDR3 DNA reads TGTGCCAGCAGCCCTGGGGGGTCCTATGGCTACACCTTC. This codes for CASSPGGSYGYTF. The genes are TRBV9 and TRBJ1-2, with D tentatively TRBD1 (5 bases). The CDR3 covers 13 residues. Germline CDR1 SGDLS, CDR2 YYNGEE. V was pared by 4 bases and J by 4 bases, with 11 bases between.

This chain connects TRBV7-2 to TRBJ1-2, with 7 bases matching TRBD1. The CDR3 runs 14 residues. Unmatched junction bases numbered 7, after V lost 5 bases and J lost 4 bases. The germline CDR1 and CDR2 sequences are SGHTA and FQGNSA. CDR3: CASSLDRMGYGYTF. CDR3 bases: TGTGCCAGCAGCCTGGACAGGATGGGCTATGGCTACACCTTC.

This clone has just a few counts. This chain links TRBV28 with TRBJ2-1; D gene ambiguous. V lost 9 bases, J lost 11 bases, and 23 bases lay in between. CDR3 length: 14 amino acids. Germline V gene data show CDR1 as MDHEN and CDR2 as SYDVKM. The CDR3 loop reads CASALRRPTWKQFF. The DNA of the CDR3 is TGTGCCAGTGCCCTCCGGCGGCCCACATGGAAGCAGTTCTTC.

The chain combines TRBV7-2 with TRBJ2-1; 9 nucleotides match TRBD1. The CDR3 totals 15 residues. V lost 3 bases and J lost 5; bases outside the gene matches: 5. Germline CDR1 SGHTA, CDR2 FQGNSA. Here the CDR3 reads CASSFTGGRHNEQFF. Written as DNA, the CDR3 is TGTGCCAGCAGCTTTACAGGGGGCAGGCACAATGAGCAGTTCTTC.

This clone was found a few times. The J gene is TRBJ1-1, the V gene TRBV30; D remains ambiguous. The CDR3 runs 12 residues. CDR1 GTSNPN and CDR2 SVGIG come from the germline V gene (reference sequence). Trimming pared 0 bases from V and 8 bases from J, leaving 10 bases between. The CDR3 bases are TGTGCCTGGAGTGTATCCCGCCTAGAAGCTTTCTTT. It is translated as CAWSVSRLEAFF.

This clone was detected a few times. V usage is TRBV28 and J usage is TRBJ1-2; D remains unclear. CDR1 is MDHEN, CDR2 SYDVKM, per germline. The germline V and J ends were trimmed by 2 bases and 4 bases, with 11 bases remaining between them. The CDR3 totals 14 residues. CDR3 sequence reads: CASSLRAGVYGYTF. The CDR3 bases are TGTGCCAGCAGTTTAAGGGCAGGAGTCTATGGCTACACCTTC.

This chain connects TRBV29-1 to TRBJ2-1; D is possibly TRBD1 or TRBD2 (5 bases each). The CDR3 covers 13 residues. Germline CDR1 SQVTM, CDR2 ANQGSEA. Trimming removed 7 bases from V and 2 bases from J, with 12 bases in between. The CDR3 DNA reads as TGCAGCGGGGGTCGGGACCCCTACAATGAGCAGTTCTTC. Its translation is CSGGRDPYNEQFF.

The chain links TRBV14 to TRBJ2-2; 8 positions agree with TRBD1. The CDR3 covers 15 residues. Germline V CDR1 and CDR2: SGHDN, FVKESK. J was trimmed by 5 bases and V by 1 base; bases with no gene match: 3. CDR3 residues: CASSQVGTGTGELFF. CDR3 DNA: TGTGCCAGCAGCCAAGTGGGGACAGGAACCGGGGAGCTGTTTTTT.

This clone was seen more than once but under ten times. The chain employs TRBV5-6 and TRBJ1-1; the D is unclear. The CDR3 totals 15 residues. The V gene lost 3 bases and the J gene lost 11 bases, with 23 bases spanning the gap. Germline CDR1 SGHDT, CDR2 YYEEEE. The CDR3 sequence: CASSSPLIPGMRAFF. The CDR3 nucleotides read TGTGCCAGCAGCTCTCCGCTTATACCGGGGATGCGGGCTTTCTTT.

The chain joins TRBV25-1 to TRBJ2-7; 7 nucleotides match TRBD1. V was clipped by 4 bases and J by 6 bases; unmatched bases: 12. The CDR3 loop spans 15 amino acids. The germline CDR1 and CDR2 sequences are MGHDK and SYGVNS. CDR3 amino acids: CASSAPRGNRGEQYF. DNA for the CDR3: TGTGCCAGCAGTGCCCCCAGGGGGAATCGTGGCGAGCAGTACTTC.

The chain employs TRBV6-1 and TRBJ2-5; TRBD1 aligns across 7 bases. Germline V gene lookup returns CDR1 MNHNS and CDR2 SASEGT. J gave up 3 bases and V 1 base, and 5 bases lay outside the gene matches. The CDR3 has 15 residues. The CDR3 sequence is CASSEEGTEKETQYF. CDR3 nucleotide sequence: TGTGCCAGCAGTGAAGAGGGGACAGAAAAAGAGACCCAGTACTTC.

The chain carries TRBV18 and TRBJ2-3; TRBD2 aligns across 9 bases. Germline CDR1 KGHSH, CDR2 LQKENI. The CDR3 has 16 amino acids. V lost 3 bases to trimming and J lost 4 bases; unmatched junction nucleotides: 8. CDR3 in amino acids: CASSPPIAGEADTQYF. Written as DNA, the CDR3 is TGTGCCAGCTCACCCCCTATAGCGGGAGAGGCAGATACGCAGTATTTT.

This clone was seen more than once but under ten times. The gene calls are TRBV18 and TRBJ1-2; D is unclear. The V gene's germline CDR1 is KGHSH and CDR2 LQKENI. V lost 3 bases to trimming and J lost 7 bases, with 12 bases between them. This CDR3 has 13 amino acids. This CDR3 is CASSPNRDSGYTF. As DNA, the CDR3 is TGTGCCAGCTCACCCAACCGCGACTCTGGCTACACCTTC.

This clone has just a few counts. This rearrangement joins TRBV2 to TRBJ1-2; D might be TRBD1 (5 bases). CDR3 length: 14 amino acids. The V and J ends lost 6 bases and 3 bases respectively, with 14 bases between them. CDR1 is SNHLY and CDR2 is FYNNEI in the germline V gene. CDR3 protein: CASRPGAGYYGYTF. The CDR3 DNA reads TGTGCCAGCAGACCCGGGGCGGGATACTATGGCTACACCTTC.

The chain is built from TRBV4-3 and TRBJ1-4; the match to TRBD1 covers 8 bases. Germline V gives CDR1 LGHNA, CDR2 YSLEER. Germline trimming cut 0 bases from V and 8 bases from J; bases unmatched to any gene: 5. The CDR3 is 15 amino acids. CDR3 amino acids: CASSQDPGGQEKLFF. In DNA form, the CDR3 reads TGCGCCAGCAGCCAAGATCCAGGGGGCCAGGAAAAACTGTTTTTT.